This record covers a single T cell receptor beta chain. Antigen: not known. The germline V gene encodes CDR1 MNHEY and CDR2 SVGAGI. V was trimmed by 0 bases and J by 7 bases, leaving 13 bases between them. The CDR3 has 15 residues. Sorting of unstimulated PBMCs yielded separate CD3+CD4+ and CD3+CD8+ fractions. The data stem from a study of T cell clones after liver transplantation. As for the study in general: Immunosuppression withdrawal was tried within 2 years after liver transplantation in this trial. Apart from a few HCV-positive recipients, transplants were for non-autoimmune, non-viral reasons. General study findings and limits: In most of the 8 subjects, circulating graft-donor-reactive CD4 TCRbeta sequences fell significantly after transplant.

Produced via immunoSEQ multiplex PCR; TCRdb's table is partial and in-frame only. The table lists about 50,000 clones, approximately 71% of them singletons, with less than 10% in the top ten. The sample in question was CD4+ T cells from blood, obtained roughly 55 months after liver transplant. The chain joins TRBV6-5 to TRBJ2-1; D unclear. The source is a human patient who received a liver transplant. These T cells may partly come from the graft donor. The CDR3 protein is CASSYSWSQRNEQFF. The CDR3 nucleotides read TGTGCCAGCAGTTACTCGTGGTCCCAACGGAATGAGCAGTTCTTC.